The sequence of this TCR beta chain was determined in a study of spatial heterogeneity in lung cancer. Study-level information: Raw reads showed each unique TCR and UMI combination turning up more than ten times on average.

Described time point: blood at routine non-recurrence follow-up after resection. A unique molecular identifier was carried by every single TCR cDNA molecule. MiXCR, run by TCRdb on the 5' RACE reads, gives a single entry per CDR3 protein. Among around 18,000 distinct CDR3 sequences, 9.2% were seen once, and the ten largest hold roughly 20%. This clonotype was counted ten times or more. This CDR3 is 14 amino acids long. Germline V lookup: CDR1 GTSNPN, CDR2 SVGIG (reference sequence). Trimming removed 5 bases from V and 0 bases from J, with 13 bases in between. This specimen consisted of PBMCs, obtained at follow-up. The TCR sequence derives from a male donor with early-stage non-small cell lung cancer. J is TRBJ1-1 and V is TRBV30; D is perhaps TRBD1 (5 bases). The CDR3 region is CAWAMTVMNTEAFF. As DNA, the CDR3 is TGTGCCTGGGCTATGACAGTCATGAACACTGAAGCTTTCTTT.